Presented here are 22 T cell receptor beta chains from one specimen sequenced in a study of shared clonotypes between healthy human individuals. The method was immunoSEQ multiplex PCR; TCRdb's version includes in-frame clones alone and lacks a portion of them. The data show a few million clones, 90% to 95% seen once. Terminally differentiated effector memory CD45RA+ cells were left out of the naive CD8 fraction, which was CD45RO-negative and positively selected for CCR7. Sequenced: naive CD8+ T cells from PBMCs. These receptors were collected from a young man in good health. Some clones in this sample may be carry-over from other donors' samples.

The chain employs TRBV10-2 and TRBJ1-1; tentatively, D is TRBD1 (5 bases). Germline V gives CDR1 WSHSY, CDR2 SAAADI. There are 11 residues in the CDR3. Trimming removed 2 bases at V and 10 bases at J, with 8 bases between. The CDR3 region is CASSEGGGAFF. In DNA, the CDR3 is TGCGCCAGCAGTGAGGGGGGGGGAGCTTTCTTT.

The genes are TRBV28 and TRBJ2-7, with unresolved D. In germline, CDR1 is MDHEN, CDR2 SYDVKM. Between the trimmed V and J ends, which lost 2 bases and 3 bases, there was a span of 11 bases. The CDR3 is 14 residues long. Here the CDR3 reads CASSLHQTHYEQYF. For the CDR3, the DNA is TGTGCCAGCAGTTTACACCAGACCCACTACGAGCAGTACTTC.

The chain joins TRBV11-2 to TRBJ2-5; perhaps TRBD2 as D (5 bases). V was shortened by 3 bases and J by 1 base, with 15 bases between the two germline ends. Germline V CDR1 and CDR2: SGHAT, FQNNGV. This CDR3 contains 16 residues. For the CDR3, the DNA is TGTGCCAGCAGCTTTAACCCGAGGGATAGCCAAGAGACCCAGTACTTC. Its translation is CASSFNPRDSQETQYF.

The rearrangement uses TRBV9 and TRBJ2-2; TRBD1 matches 9 bases. V lost 3 bases and J lost 6; bases outside the gene matches: 6. The CDR3 contains 15 residues. Germline CDR1 is SGDLS and CDR2 is YYNGEE. The CDR3 bases are TGTGCCAGCAGCGCGAGGACAGGGGCGGCCGGGGAGCTGTTTTTT. It encodes CASSARTGAAGELFF.

The chain is built from TRBV11-1 and TRBJ1-3; tentatively, D is TRBD1 (6 bases). Germline assignment: CDR1 SGHAT and CDR2 FQDESV (reference sequence). This CDR3 has 16 amino acids. V lost 3 bases and J lost 2, with 14 bases in between. CDR3 sequence: CASSFHPQGTGNTIYF. CDR3 coding DNA: TGTGCCAGCAGCTTCCACCCCCAGGGGACTGGAAACACCATATATTTT.

The CDR3 reads CASSITSYEQYF. The CDR3 DNA is TGTGCCAGCAGTATCACTTCCTACGAGCAGTACTTC. This rearrangement joins TRBV28 to TRBJ2-7; D unclear. Germline CDR1 reads MDHEN; CDR2 reads SYDVKM. This CDR3 is built from 12 residues. Trimming pared 5 bases from V and 1 base from J, leaving 6 bases between.

The V and J genes are TRBV6-1 and TRBJ2-7, with D tentatively TRBD2 (6 bases). V was shortened by 5 bases and J by 2 bases, with 13 bases between the two germline ends. CDR1 and CDR2 (germline): MNHNS, SASEGT. This CDR3 is 14 amino acids long. Written as DNA, the CDR3 is TGTGCCAGCAGTCTGCGGGACGCCCCCTACGAGCAGTACTTC. It is translated as CASSLRDAPYEQYF.

The chain uses TRBV2 and TRBJ1-5, with D perhaps matching TRBD1 (5 bases). Germline CDR1 SNHLY, CDR2 FYNNEI. This CDR3 is built from 15 residues. V lost 6 bases to trimming and J lost 1 base, with 13 bases between them. CDR3 in amino acids: CASRPWDGSNQPQHF. In nucleotides, the CDR3 is TGTGCCAGCAGGCCCTGGGACGGAAGCAATCAGCCCCAGCATTTT.

The chain uses TRBV9 and TRBJ2-1; D is possibly TRBD1 or TRBD2 (5 bases each). CDR1 is SGDLS, CDR2 YYNGEE, per germline. Trimming shortened V by 4 bases and J by 5 bases, and 16 bases separated the two germline ends. The CDR3 has 15 amino acids. CDR3 nucleotides: TGTGCCAGCAGCTTAAACCGGGACGGGAACAATGAGCAGTTCTTC. Translated: CASSLNRDGNNEQFF.

This clone was recorded a few times. The chain combines TRBV27 with TRBJ2-7; D is undetermined. CDR1 and CDR2 from the germline V gene are MNHEY and SMNVEV (reference sequence). V dropped 2 bases and J dropped 1 base, with 6 bases sitting between them. The CDR3 has 13 residues. The CDR3 DNA sequence: TGTGCCAGCAGTTTAGAGCAGTCCTACGAGCAGTACTTC. Residues: CASSLEQSYEQYF.

The chain joins TRBV15 to TRBJ1-1; D is unclear. This CDR3 spans 14 amino acids. Trimming cost V 0 bases and J 4 bases, with 9 bases left between them. Germline V lookup: CDR1 LNHNV, CDR2 YYDKDF (reference sequence). Here the CDR3 DNA reads TGTGCCACCAGCAGAGATCAAACGGGCACTGAAGCTTTCTTT. It is translated as CATSRDQTGTEAFF.

V and J are TRBV27 and TRBJ1-2; TRBD1 matches at 8 bases. CDR3 length equals 14 residues. With 3 bases clipped from V and 6 bases from J, the junction kept 6 bases outside the gene matches. The germline gives CDR1 MNHEY, CDR2 SMNVEV (reference sequence). CDR3 residues: CASSFGDRQDGYTF. The CDR3 region has the DNA TGTGCCAGCAGTTTTGGGGACAGGCAGGATGGCTACACCTTC.

The chain uses TRBV4-3 and TRBJ2-2; TRBD2 might be the D (5 bases). The CDR3 is 16 amino acids. Trimming took 2 bases from V and 1 from J, leaving 11 bases between them. Germline V gene lookup returns CDR1 LGHNA and CDR2 YSLEER. CDR3 coding DNA: TGCGCCAGCAGCCAACTGAAGGCGGGGAACACCGGGGAGCTGTTTTTT. Translating gives CASSQLKAGNTGELFF.

A note on this clone: Other DNA sequences in the sample encode the same CDR3. The CDR3, as DNA: TGTGCCAGCAGCCCTCCTCCGTATAGCAATCAGCCCCAGCATTTT. This codes for CASSPPPYSNQPQHF. The V and J genes are TRBV27 and TRBJ1-5; unclear D gene. The ends were cut back, 6 bases at V and 0 bases at J, with 12 bases in the middle. This CDR3 comprises 15 residues. In germline, CDR1 is MNHEY, CDR2 SMNVEV (reference sequence).

This chain connects TRBV12-5 to TRBJ2-7, with TRBD1 identical over 9 bases. The V gene end was trimmed by 2 bases and the J gene end by 5 bases; junction bases not matched to a gene: 10. This CDR3 spans 16 amino acids. Germline V gene sequence: CDR1 LGHNT, CDR2 FRNRAP. As DNA, the CDR3 is TGTGCTAGTGGTTTGAGTGAGAGACAGGGGGTCCACGAGCAGTACTTC. This translates into CASGLSERQGVHEQYF. Combining the CDR3 with reference TRBV12-5 and TRBJ2-7 gives the whole variable domain DARVTQTPRHKVTEMGQEVTMRCQPILGHNTVFWYRQTMMQGLELLAYFRNRAPLDDSGMPKDRFSAEMPDATLATLKIQPSEPRDSAVYFCASGLSERQGVHEQYFGPGTRLTVT.

The chain is built from TRBV6-5 and TRBJ2-1; 9 positions match TRBD2. The germline CDR1 and CDR2 sequences are MNHEY and SVGAGI. The CDR3 contains 14 residues. The V and J ends lost 8 bases and 8 bases, in that order; junction bases with no gene match: 10. For the CDR3, the DNA is TGTGCCAGCGGCTTAGCGGGAGTAGCCTATGAGCAGTTCTTC. Translated, it gives CASGLAGVAYEQFF.

The CDR3 DNA reads TGTGCCAGCAGTTTCAGGGCCCCGGGGGCTGAAGCTTTCTTT. This codes for CASSFRAPGAEAFF. This chain joins TRBV27 and TRBJ1-1, with a possible D match to TRBD1 (5 bases). V gave up 3 bases and J gave up 6 bases, with 14 bases separating them. Germline CDR1 MNHEY, CDR2 SMNVEV (reference sequence). This CDR3 comprises 14 residues.

This clone was picked up one time. The rearrangement joins TRBV28 to TRBJ1-2; D gene uncertain. Trimming pared 6 bases from V and 0 bases from J, leaving 11 bases between. Looked up from germline, CDR1 is MDHEN and CDR2 is SYDVKM. This CDR3 has 14 residues. CDR3 sequence reads: CASRRRGPNYGYTF. The CDR3, as DNA: TGTGCCAGCAGGAGGCGCGGTCCTAACTATGGCTACACCTTC.

The chain recombines TRBV6-1 with TRBJ2-1, with 7 bases lining up with TRBD2. CDR1 is MNHNS and CDR2 is SASEGT in the germline V gene. With 8 bases clipped from V and 1 base from J, the junction kept 8 bases outside the gene matches. This CDR3 has 15 residues. The CDR3 region is CASSSGVDSYNEQFF. In DNA form, the CDR3 reads TGTGCCAGCTCCAGCGGGGTTGATTCCTACAATGAGCAGTTCTTC.

The CDR3 DNA reads as TGTGCCAGCAGTTACGGGACCGTGACTCCAAACACTGAAGCTTTCTTT. This translates into CASSYGTVTPNTEAFF. The chain couples TRBV6-5 to TRBJ1-1, with D possibly matching TRBD1 (5 bases). This CDR3 spans 16 amino acids. Germline V gene lookup returns CDR1 MNHEY and CDR2 SVGAGI. With 2 bases removed from V and 2 bases from J, the gap between germline ends came to 15 bases.

This chain links TRBV10-3 with TRBJ2-7; TRBD1 aligns across 7 bases. In germline, CDR1 is ENHRY, CDR2 SYGVKD. CDR3 length: 15 residues. V trimming: 4 bases; J trimming: 0 bases; junction bases outside the gene matches: 6. The CDR3 DNA follows: TGTGCCATCAGTGTGGGGACAGCGAGCTCCTACGAGCAGTACTTC. Residues: CAISVGTASSYEQYF.

The rearrangement links TRBV9 to TRBJ2-7, with 8 bases aligning to TRBD2. The CDR3 has 15 amino acids. V trimming: 0 bases; J trimming: 3 bases; junction bases outside the gene matches: 5. CDR1 and CDR2 (germline): SGDLS, YYNGEE. CDR3: CASSVGSGILYEQYF. The CDR3 region has the DNA TGTGCCAGCAGCGTAGGTAGCGGGATCCTCTACGAGCAGTACTTC.